The sequence of this T cell receptor (beta chain) was determined in a study of human T cells and chemical hapten exposure. Study-wide context: Patients, a majority of them female, were diagnosed with alopecia areata, totalis or universalis. Small discrepancies in pooled library volume mainly accounted for the varying TCR yields per sample. Overall study findings and caveats: TCRs above 1 in 1000 frequency stayed constant with DPC sensitization.

TCRdb re-analysed the RACE reads in MiXCR, keeping a single row per CDR3 protein. The repertoire consists of about 360,000 distinct CDR3 sequences, with around 5% occurring once and the leading ten covering approximately 2.1%. This clonotype was counted between two and nine times. The antigen is unknown. From germline, CDR1 is SNHLY and CDR2 FYNNEI. V lost 4 bases, J lost 6 bases, and 12 bases lay in between. CDR3 length: 13 amino acids. As for time point: patch test 1, 2 weeks after DPC sensitization. Treatment here: therapeutic diphenylcyclopropenone sensitization with weekly scalp DPC. Participating donors were patients with alopecia, aged 18 to 70 years, considered appropriate candidates for DPC.

The clonotype was recovered from a woman in her forties or fifties with alopecia areata. Some clones in this sample may be carry-over from other donors' samples. Sample: whole blood, taken in connection with sensitization to the hapten diphenylcyclopropenone (DPC). This sequence joins TRBV2 and TRBJ1-2, with D unresolved. The CDR3 DNA reads TGTGCCAGCAGTGGGGAGCGAGAGAATGGCTACACCTTC. Residues: CASSGERENGYTF.